The 23 T cell receptor beta chains presented below share a single source sample, sequenced in a study of T cells in Graves' hyperthyroidism and ophthalmopathy. It was RNA transcripts that yielded the amplified TCR beta CDR3 regions. First-round RT-PCR with HTBI primers amplified the TCR CDR3 region. Using its own MiXCR run on the multiplex PCR reads, TCRdb lists one record per CDR3 protein. This table has around 350,000 distinct CDR3 sequences, about 18% appearing once. Source material: blood. Source of these receptors: a woman in her late teens or twenties with Graves' hyperthyroidism.

In this sample, this clonotype turned up many times. J is TRBJ2-5 and V is TRBV7-3; 9 bases agree with TRBD2. Germline V gene sequence: CDR1 SGHTA, CDR2 FQGTGA. V gave up 1 base and J gave up 5 bases; unmatched junction bases: 8. CDR3 length equals 16 residues. The CDR3 sequence: CASSLKALAGKETQYF. DNA for the CDR3: TGTGCCAGCAGCTTAAAAGCTCTAGCGGGGAAGGAGACCCAGTACTTC.

The V gene is TRBV4-1, the J gene TRBJ1-3, with unresolved D. V lost 4 bases and J lost 0, with 16 bases in between. Germline CDR1 reads MGHRA; CDR2 reads YSYEKL. The CDR3 extends over 17 amino acids. The CDR3 DNA sequence: TGCGCCAGCAGCCGAGATGGGCCGGAAAACTCTGGAAACACCATATATTTT. Its protein product is CASSRDGPENSGNTIYF.

This clonotype occurred many times. This rearrangement joins TRBV24-1 to TRBJ2-5, with D unclear. The CDR3 runs 15 residues. Trimming took off 9 bases at V and 0 bases at J, with 16 bases between the two ends. Germline V gives CDR1 KGHDR, CDR2 SFDVKD. CDR3 in DNA: TGTGCCACCGGCGTCTTAGAAGCGTACCAAGAGACCCAGTACTTC. It yields the protein CATGVLEAYQETQYF.

Ten or more counts support this clonotype. The CDR3 is CASISPANYGYTF. CDR3 nucleotides: TGTGCCAGCATCTCCCCAGCAAACTATGGCTACACCTTC. This chain links TRBV6-1 with TRBJ1-2; D not resolved. Germline V gene lookup returns CDR1 MNHNS and CDR2 SASEGT. This CDR3 region has 13 residues. Trimming took off 7 bases at V and 2 bases at J, with 11 bases between the two ends.

This clonotype was observed a few times. CDR3 nucleotides: TGTGCCAGCAGCACCGGGACTAGCGGGGGGGCCGGATGGGAGACCCAGTACTTC. As protein: CASSTGTSGGAGWETQYF. This chain joins TRBV7-8 and TRBJ2-5; 16 bases are a match to TRBD2. The germline CDR1 and CDR2 sequences are SGHVS and FQNEAQ. The CDR3 extends over 18 amino acids. J was trimmed by 5 bases and V by 5 bases; bases with no gene match: 11. Supplemented by reference TRBV7-8 and TRBJ2-5, the full variable domain reads GAGVSQSPRYKVAKRGQDVALRCDPISGHVSLFWYQQALGQGPEFLTYFQNEAQLDKSGLPSDRFFAERPEGSVSTLKIQRTQQEDSAVYLCASSTGTSGGAGWETQYFGPGTRLLVL.

The chain combines TRBV28 with TRBJ1-2; no clear D gene. CDR3 length: 15 residues. Germline assignment: CDR1 MDHEN and CDR2 SYDVKM. The ends were cut back, 7 bases at V and 0 bases at J, with 15 bases in the middle. DNA of the CDR3: TGTGCCAGCATCCCTGGGTCAGTAGCTAACTATGGCTACACCTTC. It codes for CASIPGSVANYGYTF.

This clonotype was detected many times. The chain recombines TRBV6-5 with TRBJ2-2, with TRBD1 identical over 11 bases. Germline assignment: CDR1 MNHEY and CDR2 SVGAGI. Trimming at V came to 2 bases and at J to 5 bases, leaving 7 bases not matched to a gene. The CDR3 runs 17 residues. CDR3: CASSYDAGTGGTGELFF. The CDR3 nucleotides are TGTGCCAGCAGTTACGACGCCGGGACAGGGGGTACCGGGGAGCTGTTTTTT.

A note on this clonotype: This could be a read error, since a much larger clone is one nucleotide away. The genes are TRBV24-1 and TRBJ2-5; D may correspond to TRBD1 or TRBD2 (7 bases each). In germline, CDR1 is KGHDR, CDR2 SFDVKD. The length of the CDR3 is 16 residues. The CDR3 region is CATSGTWEGAQETKYF. The CDR3 region has the DNA TGTGCCACCAGCGGGACTTGGGAGGGGGCCCAAGAGACCAAGTACTTC.

The V and J genes are TRBV6-5 and TRBJ1-5; 8 bases are a match to TRBD1. Germline V CDR1 and CDR2: MNHEY, SVGAGI. V was pared by 5 bases and J by 0 bases, with 3 bases of the junction left unmatched. The CDR3 has 15 residues. The CDR3 sequence is CASSNRGYSNQPQHF. DNA for the CDR3: TGTGCCAGCAGTAACAGGGGGTATAGCAATCAGCCCCAGCATTTT.

The chain joins TRBV13 to TRBJ1-2, with 7 bases lining up with TRBD1. Looked up from germline, CDR1 is PRHDT and CDR2 is FYEKMQ (reference sequence). Trimming took 3 bases from V and 5 from J; bases not matched to a gene: 9. The CDR3 is 15 amino acids. This chain's CDR3 is CASSLTTGLGYGYTF. The CDR3 region has the DNA TGTGCCAGCAGCTTGACGACAGGGTTGGGGTATGGCTACACCTTC.

This chain joins TRBV6-1 and TRBJ2-2; a weak D match, TRBD1 (6 bases). V was shortened by 6 bases and J by 4 bases, with 15 bases between the two germline ends. The CDR3 length is 15 residues. Germline V gene data show CDR1 as MNHNS and CDR2 as SASEGT. CDR3 protein: CASRRSGAGTGELFF. The CDR3 DNA sequence: TGTGCCAGCAGGAGGTCAGGGGCCGGCACCGGGGAGCTGTTTTTT.

This clonotype has at least ten counts. The V call is TRBV12-3 or TRBV12-4, the J call TRBJ1-2; 7 nucleotides line up with TRBD1. V lost 1 base, J lost 2 bases, and 4 bases stayed unmatched. CDR3 size: 15 residues. CDR3 nucleotide sequence: TGTGCCAGCAGTTTAGGGCAGGGGGTAAACTATGGCTACACCTTC. Its protein product is CASSLGQGVNYGYTF.

This clonotype was seen at least ten times. The chain has TRBV20-1 and TRBJ2-5; 7 bases match TRBD2. V was clipped by 3 bases and J by 1 base; unmatched bases: 8. Germline V lookup: CDR1 DFQATT, CDR2 SNEGSKA (reference sequence). The CDR3 loop spans 15 amino acids. The CDR3 bases are TGCAGTGCTAGGTACGGCGGGGGAGGCCAAGAGACCCAGTACTTC. Its translation: CSARYGGGGQETQYF.

The sample holds many counts of this clonotype. The chain employs TRBV6-5 and TRBJ1-3; 7 bases are shared with TRBD1. J was trimmed by 0 bases and V by 2 bases; bases with no gene match: 7. Germline loops: CDR1 MNHEY, CDR2 SVGAGI. This CDR3 spans 17 amino acids. Here the CDR3 DNA reads TGTGCCAGCAGTTACCTGGGACAGCCCAGCTCTGGAAACACCATATATTTT. Translation gives CASSYLGQPSSGNTIYF.

This clonotype was seen at least ten times. CDR3 coding DNA: TGTGCCAGCAGCTTAGTTTTGGGAACCGGGGAGCTGTTTTTT. Protein sequence: CASSLVLGTGELFF. The rearrangement links TRBV7-8 to TRBJ2-2, with no clear D. The germline V and J ends were trimmed by 1 base and 5 bases, with 8 bases remaining between them. The CDR3 spans 14 residues. The germline V gene encodes CDR1 SGHVS and CDR2 FQNEAQ.

This clonotype came up many times. The chain combines TRBV29-1 with TRBJ2-7, with TRBD1 identical over 7 bases. Germline assignment: CDR1 SQVTM and CDR2 ANQGSEA. J was trimmed by 4 bases and V by 7 bases; bases with no gene match: 10. The CDR3 has 13 amino acids. The CDR3 is CSARQGRGYEQYF. DNA for the CDR3: TGCAGCGCTAGACAGGGTAGAGGTTACGAGCAGTACTTC.

This clonotype has a count of ten or more. V gene TRBV11-3 combines with J gene TRBJ1-1; no reliable D call. CDR1 and CDR2 (germline): SGHNT, YENEEA. Trimming took off 1 base at V and 0 bases at J, with 9 bases between the two ends. There are 15 residues in the CDR3. The CDR3 region is CASSLGKVMNTEAFF. The CDR3 coding sequence is TGTGCCAGCAGCTTAGGGAAGGTTATGAACACTGAAGCTTTCTTT. Complete variable domain (other parts from reference TRBV11-3 and TRBJ1-1): EAGVVQSPRYKIIEKKQPVAFWCNPISGHNTLYWYLQNLGQGPELLIRYENEEAVDDSQLPKDRFSAERLKGVDSTLKIQPAELGDSAVYLCASSLGKVMNTEAFFGQGTRLTVV.

CDR3 loop: CASSQAFLRTGELFF. CDR3 DNA sequence: TGTGCCAGCAGCCAAGCGTTCTTACGAACCGGGGAGCTGTTTTTT. The rearrangement links TRBV3-1 to TRBJ2-2; D gene ambiguous. Germline V gene data show CDR1 as LGHDT and CDR2 as YNNKEL (reference sequence). The CDR3 contains 15 residues. V was pared by 1 base and J by 5 bases, with 11 bases between. Drawing the rest from reference TRBV3-1 and TRBJ2-2, the complete variable domain is DTAVSQTPKYLVTQMGNDKSIKCEQNLGHDTMYWYKQDSKKFLKIMFSYNNKELIINETVPNRFSPKSPDKAHLNLHINSLELGDSAVYFCASSQAFLRTGELFFGEGSRLTVL.

The rearrangement joins TRBV25-1 to TRBJ1-2, with D unclear. The ends were cut back, 4 bases at V and 8 bases at J, with 14 bases in the middle. CDR3 length: 13 residues. Germline V gene sequence: CDR1 MGHDK, CDR2 SYGVNS. CDR3 protein: CASSGPALGGYTF. The CDR3, as DNA: TGTGCCAGCAGTGGTCCAGCATTAGGGGGCTACACCTTC.

This clonotype was counted many times. V is TRBV12-3 or TRBV12-4 and J is TRBJ2-2, with no clear D. The CDR3 runs 15 residues. With 4 bases removed from V and 4 bases from J, the gap between germline ends came to 13 bases. The chain's CDR3 is CASSYLLYGTGELFF. The DNA of the CDR3 is TGTGCCAGCAGTTACCTGCTATACGGCACCGGGGAGCTGTTTTTT.

This clonotype was recorded at least ten times. The chain has TRBV6-2 or TRBV6-3 and TRBJ2-5; the D gene could be TRBD1 or TRBD2 (5 bases each). CDR3 length equals 15 residues. V was clipped by 6 bases and J by 0 bases, with 14 bases between them. Germline V gene data show CDR1 as MNHEY and CDR2 as SVGEGT. CDR3: CASRPFSGHQETQYF. As DNA, the CDR3 is TGTGCCAGCAGACCCTTTTCGGGGCACCAAGAGACCCAGTACTTC.

This clonotype has a count of ten or more. This sequence joins TRBV6-2 or TRBV6-3 and TRBJ1-1, with TRBD1 identical over 10 bases. The CDR3 length is 13 residues. Trimming cost V 5 bases and J 7 bases; bases outside gene matches: 4. From germline, CDR1 is MNHEY and CDR2 SVGEGT. The CDR3 region has the DNA TGTGCCAGCAGTGGACAGGGGGTGGATGAAGCTTTCTTT. This encodes CASSGQGVDEAFF.

The count of this clonotype is one. The rearrangement uses TRBV12-3 or TRBV12-4 and TRBJ2-5, with TRBD2 matching over 10 bases. Trimming took 6 bases from V and 5 from J; bases not matched to a gene: 9. This CDR3 comprises 15 residues. In DNA form, the CDR3 reads TGTGCCAGCAGGCCAGCGGGGGGGTCGAGGGAGACCCAGTACTTC. Translation: CASRPAGGSRETQYF.